This TCR beta chain was recovered during a study of CD8+CD57+ T cells in acquired aplastic anemia. The CDR3 has 15 residues. Germline V lookup: CDR1 MGHDK, CDR2 SYGVNS. Between the trimmed V and J ends, which lost 2 bases and 7 bases, there was a span of 16 bases. TCR beta VDJ and CDR3 profiles were obtained from a genomic DNA template. TCRdb re-called the reads with MiXCR, one entry per CDR3 protein. The data hold 50,000 to 65,000 distinct CDR3 sequences, with about 54% observed a single time. Source material: sorted CD4+, CD8+, or CD8+CD57+ T cells (not recorded which) from PBMCs. The sequence was obtained from a human donor in good health, serving as a control. The gene calls are TRBV25-1 and TRBJ2-3; D perhaps matches TRBD2 (5 bases). CDR3 DNA: TGTGCCAGCAGTGAAGCTCCCCCCGGGGTGAATACGCAGTATTTT. Amino acid sequence: CASSEAPPGVNTQYF.